These 3 T cell receptor beta chains came from one sample sequenced in a study of regulatory T cells in long-lasting Graves disease. Combining iRepertoire HTBI primers with Arm-PCR of CDR3 regions, the authors built TCR beta libraries. Each CDR3 protein gets one entry after TCRdb re-called the multiplex PCR reads with MiXCR. This table holds a few hundred thousand distinct CDR3 sequences, about 20% found once. The time point is: newly diagnosed GD, antithyroid drugs for less than 3 months. PBMCs provided the RNA from which the TCR library was made. The same data also went into a second study, on T cells in Graves' hyperthyroidism and ophthalmopathy.

Sequenced here: peripheral blood mononuclear cells (PBMCs), sampled at new diagnosis, from a patient treated with antithyroid drugs. All receptors derive from a woman between 25 and 40 years old with Graves disease.

This clonotype was seen many times. Being one base from a much bigger clone, this may be a read error. The chain has TRBV7-9 and TRBJ1-5, with 8 nucleotides matching TRBD1. Germline loops: CDR1 SEHNR, CDR2 FQNEAQ (reference sequence). The junction had 1 base not matched to a gene; V was cut back by 5 bases and J by 4 bases. This CDR3 has 13 amino acids. The CDR3 nucleotides are TGTGCCAGCAGCGGACAGGGAAATCAGCCCCAGCATTTT. Protein product: CASSGQGNQPQHF.

This clonotype was seen ten or more times. This chain uses TRBV7-9 with TRBJ1-2, with 7 bases identical to TRBD1. CDR1 SEHNR and CDR2 FQNEAQ come from the germline V gene (reference sequence). After removal of 4 bases from V and 8 bases from J, the junction contained 7 bases not matched to a gene. This CDR3 contains 13 residues. The CDR3 sequence is CASSYQGENGYTF. The CDR3 region has the DNA TGTGCCAGCAGCTATCAGGGGGAAAACGGCTACACCTTC. Supplemented by reference TRBV7-9 and TRBJ1-2, the full variable domain reads DTGVSQNPRHKITKRGQNVTFRCDPISEHNRLYWYRQTLGQGPEFLTYFQNEAQLEKSRLLSDRFSAERPKGSFSTLEIQRTEQGDSAMYLCASSYQGENGYTFGSGTRLTVV.

The table lists this clonotype with many counts. V gene TRBV29-1 combines with J gene TRBJ2-5; 9 bases match TRBD1. Germline trimming cut 6 bases from V and 2 bases from J; bases unmatched to any gene: 1. There are 12 residues in the CDR3. CDR1 SQVTM and CDR2 ANQGSEA come from the germline V gene. The CDR3 is CSVGQGQETQYF. CDR3 nucleotides: TGCAGCGTGGGACAGGGTCAAGAGACCCAGTACTTC.